This T cell receptor beta chain derives from a study of CD4 and CD8 cells across lung adenocarcinoma regions. This clonotype has a count of ten or more. Localized lung adenocarcinoma, a non-small cell lung cancer, affected the donors. One entry per CDR3 protein, called by TCRdb with MiXCR from the PCR reads. Here the sample spans over 6,000 distinct CDR3 sequences, about 56% being singletons. V lost 1 base, J lost 3 bases, and 11 bases lay in between. From germline, CDR1 is KGHDR and CDR2 SFDVKD. The CDR3 has 15 residues. The chain links TRBV24-1 to TRBJ1-2; D perhaps matches TRBD1 (5 bases). The receptor comes from a female donor with lung adenocarcinoma. The CD4 and CD8 labels of this study may be unreliable. The source material was CD4+ T cells from the center of a lung tumor. The CDR3 nucleotides are TGTGCCACCAGTGATTTTATGGGGGACCACTATGGCTACACCTTC. It encodes CATSDFMGDHYGYTF.